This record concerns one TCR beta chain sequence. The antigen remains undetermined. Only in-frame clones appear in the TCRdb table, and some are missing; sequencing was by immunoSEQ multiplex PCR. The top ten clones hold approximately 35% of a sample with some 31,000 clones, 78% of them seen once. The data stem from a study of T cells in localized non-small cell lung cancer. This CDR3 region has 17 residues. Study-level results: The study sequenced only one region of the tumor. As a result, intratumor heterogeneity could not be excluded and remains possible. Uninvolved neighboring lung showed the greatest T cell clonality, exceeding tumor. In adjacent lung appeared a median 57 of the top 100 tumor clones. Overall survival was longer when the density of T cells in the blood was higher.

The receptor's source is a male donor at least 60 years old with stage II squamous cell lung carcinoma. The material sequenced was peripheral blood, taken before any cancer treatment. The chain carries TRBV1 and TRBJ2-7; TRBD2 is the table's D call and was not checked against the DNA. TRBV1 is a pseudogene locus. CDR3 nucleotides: TGCACCAGCAGCCAAGATTTGGTAGCGGGGCCACCCTACGAGCAGTACTTC. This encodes CTSSQDLVAGPPYEQYF.